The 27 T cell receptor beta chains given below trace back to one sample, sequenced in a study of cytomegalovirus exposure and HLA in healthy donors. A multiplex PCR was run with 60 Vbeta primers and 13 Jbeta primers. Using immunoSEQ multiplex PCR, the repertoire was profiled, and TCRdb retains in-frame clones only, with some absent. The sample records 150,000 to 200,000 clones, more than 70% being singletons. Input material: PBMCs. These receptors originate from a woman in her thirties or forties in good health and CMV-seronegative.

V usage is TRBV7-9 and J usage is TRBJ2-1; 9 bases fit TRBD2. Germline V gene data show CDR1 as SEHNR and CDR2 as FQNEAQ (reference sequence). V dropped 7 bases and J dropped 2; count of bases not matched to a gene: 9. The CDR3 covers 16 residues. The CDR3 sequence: CASTLIAGVTYNEQFF. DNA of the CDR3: TGTGCCAGCACCCTTATAGCGGGAGTCACCTACAATGAGCAGTTCTTC.

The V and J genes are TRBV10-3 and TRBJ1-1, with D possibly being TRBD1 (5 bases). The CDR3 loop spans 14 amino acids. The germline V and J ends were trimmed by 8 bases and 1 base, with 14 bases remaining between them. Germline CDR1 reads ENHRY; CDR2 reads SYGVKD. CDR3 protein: CAIGEDNSNTEAFF. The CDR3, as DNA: TGTGCCATCGGGGAGGACAACTCGAACACTGAAGCTTTCTTT.

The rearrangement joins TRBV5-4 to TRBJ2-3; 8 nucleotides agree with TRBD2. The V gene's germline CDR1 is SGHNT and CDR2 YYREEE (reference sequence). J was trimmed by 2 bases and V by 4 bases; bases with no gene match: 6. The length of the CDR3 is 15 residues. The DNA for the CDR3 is TGTGCCAGCAGCCGTACTAGCGGAAACACAGATACGCAGTATTTT. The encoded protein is CASSRTSGNTDTQYF. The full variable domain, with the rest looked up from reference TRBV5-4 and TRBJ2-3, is ETGVTQSPTHLIKTRGQQVTLRCSSQSGHNTVSWYQQALGQGPQFIFQYYREEENGRGNFPPRFSGLQFPNYSSELNVNALELDDSALYLCASSRTSGNTDTQYFGPGTRLTVL.

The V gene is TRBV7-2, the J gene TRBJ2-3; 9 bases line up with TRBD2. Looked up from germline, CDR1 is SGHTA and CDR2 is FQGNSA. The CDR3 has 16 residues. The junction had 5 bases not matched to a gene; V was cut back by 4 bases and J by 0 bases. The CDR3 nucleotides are TGTGCCAGCAGCTCCCTAGCGGGACTTAGCACAGATACGCAGTATTTT. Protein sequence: CASSSLAGLSTDTQYF.

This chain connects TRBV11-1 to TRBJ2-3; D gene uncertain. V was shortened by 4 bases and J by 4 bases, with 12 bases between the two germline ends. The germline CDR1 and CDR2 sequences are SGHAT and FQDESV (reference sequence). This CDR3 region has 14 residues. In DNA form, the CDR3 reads TGTGCCAGCAGCTCTTCCGGGTCCCCAGATACGCAGTATTTT. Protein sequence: CASSSSGSPDTQYF.

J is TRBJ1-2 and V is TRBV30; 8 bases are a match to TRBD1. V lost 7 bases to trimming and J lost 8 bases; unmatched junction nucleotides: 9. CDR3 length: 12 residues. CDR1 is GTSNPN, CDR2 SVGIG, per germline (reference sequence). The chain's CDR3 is CALRGQGNGYTF. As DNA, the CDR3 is TGTGCCTTGCGAGGACAGGGAAACGGCTACACCTTC. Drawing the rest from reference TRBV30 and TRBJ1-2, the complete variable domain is SQTIHQWPATLVQPVGSPLSLECTVEGTSNPNLYWYRQAAGRGLQLLFYSVGIGQISSEVPQNLSASRPQDRQFILSSKKLLLSDSGFYLCALRGQGNGYTFGSGTRLTVV.

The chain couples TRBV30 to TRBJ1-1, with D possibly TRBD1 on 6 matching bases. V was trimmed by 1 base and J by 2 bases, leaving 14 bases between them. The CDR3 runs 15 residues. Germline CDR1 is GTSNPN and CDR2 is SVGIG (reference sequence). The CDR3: CAWSAYGGANTEAFF. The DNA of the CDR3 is TGTGCCTGGAGTGCCTACGGGGGGGCAAACACTGAAGCTTTCTTT.

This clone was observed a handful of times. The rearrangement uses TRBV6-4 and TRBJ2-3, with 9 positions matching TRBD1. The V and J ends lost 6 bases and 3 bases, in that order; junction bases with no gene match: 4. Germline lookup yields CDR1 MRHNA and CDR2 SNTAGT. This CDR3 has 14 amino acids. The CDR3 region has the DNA TGTGCCAGCAGACCTGGACAGGGGACAGATACGCAGTATTTT. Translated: CASRPGQGTDTQYF.

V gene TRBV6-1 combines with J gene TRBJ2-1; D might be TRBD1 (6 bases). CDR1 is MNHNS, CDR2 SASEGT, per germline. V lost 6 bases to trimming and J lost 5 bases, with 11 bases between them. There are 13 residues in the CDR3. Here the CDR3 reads CASRRQVHNEQFF. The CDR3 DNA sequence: TGTGCCAGCAGACGACAGGTCCACAATGAGCAGTTCTTC.

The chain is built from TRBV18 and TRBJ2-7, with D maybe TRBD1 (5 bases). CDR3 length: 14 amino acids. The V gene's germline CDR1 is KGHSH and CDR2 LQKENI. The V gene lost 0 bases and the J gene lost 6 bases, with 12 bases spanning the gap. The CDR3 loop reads CASSPPTAGAEQYF. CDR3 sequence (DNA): TGTGCCAGCTCACCACCCACTGCTGGGGCCGAGCAGTACTTC.

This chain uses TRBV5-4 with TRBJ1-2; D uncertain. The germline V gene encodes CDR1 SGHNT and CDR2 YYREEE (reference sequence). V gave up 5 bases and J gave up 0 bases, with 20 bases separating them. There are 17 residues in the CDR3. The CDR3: CASRNWEGGRSNYGYTF. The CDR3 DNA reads TGTGCCAGCAGAAATTGGGAAGGAGGGCGATCTAACTATGGCTACACCTTC.

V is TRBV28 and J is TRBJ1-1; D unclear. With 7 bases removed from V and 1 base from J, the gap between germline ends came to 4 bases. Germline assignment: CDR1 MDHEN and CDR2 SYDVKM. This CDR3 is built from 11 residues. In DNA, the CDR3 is TGTGCCAGCACAGGGAACACTGAAGCTTTCTTT. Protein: CASTGNTEAFF.

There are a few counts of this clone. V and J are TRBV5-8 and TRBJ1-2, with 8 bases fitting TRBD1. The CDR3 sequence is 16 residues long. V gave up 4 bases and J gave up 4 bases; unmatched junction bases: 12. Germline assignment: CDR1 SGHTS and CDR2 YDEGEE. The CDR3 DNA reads TGTGCCAGCAGCGACGTCTGGACAGGGCCCACCTATGGCTACACCTTC. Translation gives CASSDVWTGPTYGYTF. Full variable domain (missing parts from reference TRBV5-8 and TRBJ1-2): EAGVTQSPTHLIKTRGQQATLRCSPISGHTSVYWYQQALGLGLQFLLWYDEGEERNRGNFPPRFSGRQFPNYSSELNVNALELEDSALYLCASSDVWTGPTYGYTFGSGTRLTVV.

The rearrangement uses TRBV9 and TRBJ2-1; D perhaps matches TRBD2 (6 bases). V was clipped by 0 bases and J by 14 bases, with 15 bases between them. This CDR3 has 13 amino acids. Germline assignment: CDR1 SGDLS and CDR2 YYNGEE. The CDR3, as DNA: TGTGCCAGCAGCGTAGACGGGAGCGAAGCAGAGTTCTTC. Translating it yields CASSVDGSEAEFF.

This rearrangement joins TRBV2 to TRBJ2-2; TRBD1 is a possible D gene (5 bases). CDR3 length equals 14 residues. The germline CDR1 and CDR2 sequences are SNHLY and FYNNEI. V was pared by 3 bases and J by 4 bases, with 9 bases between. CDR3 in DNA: TGTGCCAGCAGTGATAAGACAGTCACCGGGGAGCTGTTTTTT. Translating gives CASSDKTVTGELFF.

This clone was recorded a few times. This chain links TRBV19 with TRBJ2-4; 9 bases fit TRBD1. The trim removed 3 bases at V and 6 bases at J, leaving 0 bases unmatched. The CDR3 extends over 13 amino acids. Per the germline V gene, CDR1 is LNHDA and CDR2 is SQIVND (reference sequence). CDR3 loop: CASSMTGGNIQYF. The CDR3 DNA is TGTGCCAGTAGTATGACAGGGGGAAACATTCAGTACTTC.

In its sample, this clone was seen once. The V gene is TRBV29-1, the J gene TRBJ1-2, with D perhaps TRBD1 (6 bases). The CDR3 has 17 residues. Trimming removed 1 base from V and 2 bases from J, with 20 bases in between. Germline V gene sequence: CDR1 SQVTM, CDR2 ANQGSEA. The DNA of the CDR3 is TGCAGCGTTGAAGCGCGGGGAGGGCAAGGGGGGAACTATGGCTACACCTTC. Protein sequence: CSVEARGGQGGNYGYTF.

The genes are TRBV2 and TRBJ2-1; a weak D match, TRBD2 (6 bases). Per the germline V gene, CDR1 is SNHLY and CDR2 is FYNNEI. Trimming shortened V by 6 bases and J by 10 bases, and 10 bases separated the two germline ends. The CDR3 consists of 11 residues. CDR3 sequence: CASSVREEQFF. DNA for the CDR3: TGTGCCAGCAGCGTACGGGAGGAGCAGTTCTTC.

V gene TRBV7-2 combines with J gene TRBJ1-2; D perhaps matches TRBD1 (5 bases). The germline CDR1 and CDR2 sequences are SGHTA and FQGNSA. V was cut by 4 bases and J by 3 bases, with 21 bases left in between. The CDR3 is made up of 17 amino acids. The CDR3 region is CASSSVVGPAFDYGYTF. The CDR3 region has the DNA TGTGCCAGCAGCTCGGTCGTGGGGCCCGCTTTCGACTATGGCTACACCTTC.

CDR3: CASGSDRGYGYTF. The CDR3 nucleotides read TGTGCTAGTGGTTCCGACAGGGGCTATGGCTACACCTTC. The chain couples TRBV12-5 to TRBJ1-2; 8 nucleotides agree with TRBD1. CDR1 and CDR2 (germline): LGHNT, FRNRAP. The CDR3 is made up of 13 amino acids. Losses at the gene ends were 4 bases for V and 4 bases for J; bases not matched to a gene: 2. The full variable domain, in which reference TRBV12-5 and TRBJ1-2 provide the parts outside the CDR3, is DARVTQTPRHKVTEMGQEVTMRCQPILGHNTVFWYRQTMMQGLELLAYFRNRAPLDDSGMPKDRFSAEMPDATLATLKIQPSEPRDSAVYFCASGSDRGYGYTFGSGTRLTVV.

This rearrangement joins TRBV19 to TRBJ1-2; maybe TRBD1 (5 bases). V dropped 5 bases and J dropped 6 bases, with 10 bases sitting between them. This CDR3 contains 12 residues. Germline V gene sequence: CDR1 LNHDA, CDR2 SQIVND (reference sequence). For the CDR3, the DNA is TGTGCCAGTAGTTCCGACAGCCATGGCTACACCTTC. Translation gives CASSSDSHGYTF.

Written as DNA, the CDR3 is TGTGCCAGCAGCCAACGGGGTCGGAGGACAGTGGCTTTCTTT. This encodes CASSQRGRRTVAFF. The V call is TRBV14, the J call TRBJ1-1, with a possible D match to TRBD1 (6 bases). Per the germline V gene, CDR1 is SGHDN and CDR2 is FVKESK. V gave up 2 bases and J gave up 11 bases, with 18 bases separating them. CDR3 size: 14 residues.

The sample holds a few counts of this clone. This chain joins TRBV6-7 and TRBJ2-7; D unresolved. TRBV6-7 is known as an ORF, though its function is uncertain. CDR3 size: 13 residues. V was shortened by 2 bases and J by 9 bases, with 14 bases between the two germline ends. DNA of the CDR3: TGTGCCAGCAGTTACCCGCTCTTCGGGTCGCAGTACTTC. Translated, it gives CASSYPLFGSQYF.

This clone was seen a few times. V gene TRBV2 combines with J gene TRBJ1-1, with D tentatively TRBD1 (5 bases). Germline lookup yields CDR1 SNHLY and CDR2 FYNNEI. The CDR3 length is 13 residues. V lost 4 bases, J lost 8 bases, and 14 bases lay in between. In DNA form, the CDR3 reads TGTGCCAGCAGTGGCCCCGACAGAGGCGAAGCTTTCTTT. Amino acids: CASSGPDRGEAFF.

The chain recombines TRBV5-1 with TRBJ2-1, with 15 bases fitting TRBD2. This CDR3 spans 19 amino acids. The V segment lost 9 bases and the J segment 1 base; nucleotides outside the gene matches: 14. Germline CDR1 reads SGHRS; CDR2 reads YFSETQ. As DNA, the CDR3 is TGCGCCATGCGGATCTCCGGGACTAGCGGGAGGCGATCCTACAATGAGCAGTTCTTC. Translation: CAMRISGTSGRRSYNEQFF.

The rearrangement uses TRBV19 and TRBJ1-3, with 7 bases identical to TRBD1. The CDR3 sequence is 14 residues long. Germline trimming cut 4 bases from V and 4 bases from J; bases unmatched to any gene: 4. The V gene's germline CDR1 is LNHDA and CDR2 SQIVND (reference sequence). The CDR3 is CASSTRDRGNTIYF. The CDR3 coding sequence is TGTGCCAGTAGTACCCGGGACAGAGGAAACACCATATATTTT.

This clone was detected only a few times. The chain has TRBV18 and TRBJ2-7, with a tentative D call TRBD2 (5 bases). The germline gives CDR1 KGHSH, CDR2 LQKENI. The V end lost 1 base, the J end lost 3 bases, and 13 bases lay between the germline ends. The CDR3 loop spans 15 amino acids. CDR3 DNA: TGTGCCAGCTCACCACAAGCCATAACTAGCTACGAGCAGTACTTC. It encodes CASSPQAITSYEQYF.